This T cell receptor beta chain was found in a study of T cell repertoires in cytomegalovirus infection. Study findings and constraints: Summed frequency of shared TCR beta families picked out CMV carriers who also had the relevant HLA.

Trimming at V came to 7 bases and at J to 1 base, leaving 10 bases not matched to a gene. CDR1 and CDR2 from the germline V gene are LNHDA and SQIVND (reference sequence). This CDR3 spans 16 amino acids. This clonotype was seen repeatedly, ten times or more. The antigen is undetermined. One entry per CDR3 protein, called by TCRdb with MiXCR from the reads. The data contain 200,000 to 300,000 distinct CDR3 sequences, around 9% of them singletons. This receptor was taken from a human donor in good health (CMV status not recorded). Some clones in this sample may be carry-over from other donors' samples. The chain joins TRBV19 to TRBJ2-1; 7 positions agree with TRBD2. Sequenced: PBMCs. CDR3 sequence: CASTRGVALSYNEQFF. As DNA, the CDR3 is TGTGCCAGTACCCGGGGGGTAGCGTTATCCTACAATGAGCAGTTCTTC.